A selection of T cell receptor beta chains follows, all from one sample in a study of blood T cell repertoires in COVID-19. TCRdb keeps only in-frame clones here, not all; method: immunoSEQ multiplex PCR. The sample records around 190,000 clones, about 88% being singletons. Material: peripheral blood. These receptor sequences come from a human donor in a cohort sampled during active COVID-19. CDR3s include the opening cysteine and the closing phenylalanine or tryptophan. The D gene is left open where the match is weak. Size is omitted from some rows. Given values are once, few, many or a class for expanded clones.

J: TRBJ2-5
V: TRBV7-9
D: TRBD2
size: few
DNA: TGTGCCAGCAGCGCCCTCGGAGCGGGGGGCCGAGAGACCCAGTACTTC
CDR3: CASSALGAGGRETQYF

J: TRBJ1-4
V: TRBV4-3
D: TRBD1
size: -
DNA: TGCGCCAGCAGCCAAGGCCGGGCGGGATACAGGGGTGAAAAACTGTTTTTT
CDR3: CASSQGRAGYRGEKLFF

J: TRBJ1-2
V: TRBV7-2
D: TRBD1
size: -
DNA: TGTGCCAGCAGCTTCGGACAGGGGGCGCGGTATGGCTACACCTTC
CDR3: CASSFGQGARYGYTF

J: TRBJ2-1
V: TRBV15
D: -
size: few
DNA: TGTGCCACCAGCAGAGTGAGTAGCGGATACAATGAGCAGTTCTTC
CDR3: CATSRVSSGYNEQFF

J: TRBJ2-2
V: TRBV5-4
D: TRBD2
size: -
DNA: TGTGCCAGCAGCCCCAGGACTAGCGGGTCCGGGGAGCTGTTTTTT
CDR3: CASSPRTSGSGELFF

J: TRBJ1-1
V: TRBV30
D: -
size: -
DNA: TGTGCCTGGAGTGTATCGGGCAGGGTAGGTGAAGCTTTCTTT
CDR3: CAWSVSGRVGEAFF

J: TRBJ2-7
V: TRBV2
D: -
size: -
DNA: TGTGCCAGCAGTGAAGGAGGGAGGCGGGAGCAGTACTTC
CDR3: CASSEGGRREQYF

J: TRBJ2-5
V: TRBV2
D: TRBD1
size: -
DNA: TGTGCCAGCAGCCGGGACAGGGGGCCGGAGACCCAGTACTTC
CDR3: CASSRDRGPETQYF

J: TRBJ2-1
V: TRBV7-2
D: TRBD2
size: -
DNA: TGTGCCAGCGCATCAGGGAGGGAGTACTCCAATGAGCAGTTCTTC
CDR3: CASASGREYSNEQFF

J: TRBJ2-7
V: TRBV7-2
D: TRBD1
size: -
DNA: TGTGCCAGCAGCTGGACAGGGGGCCGAGCCTCCTACGAGCAGTACTTC
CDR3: CASSWTGGRASYEQYF

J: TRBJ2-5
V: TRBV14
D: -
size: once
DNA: TGTGCCAGCAGCCTCAGGGTTAGGGAGACCCAGTACTTC
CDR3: CASSLRVRETQYF

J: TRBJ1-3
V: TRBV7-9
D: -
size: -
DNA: TGTGCCAGCAGCCCGGGTGTGAGCTCTGGAAACACCATATATTTT
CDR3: CASSPGVSSGNTIYF

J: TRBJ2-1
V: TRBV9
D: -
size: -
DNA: TGTGCCAGCAGCGTAGTCGGGGGAATCGGCAATGAGCAGTTCTTC
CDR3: CASSVVGGIGNEQFF

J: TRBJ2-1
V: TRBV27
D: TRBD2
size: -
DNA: TGTGCCAGTCATACTAGCGGCTCCTACAATGAGCAGTTCTTC
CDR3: CASHTSGSYNEQFF

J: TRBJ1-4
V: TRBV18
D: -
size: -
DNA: TGTGCCAGCTCACCAGGGGCAGCTAATGAAAAACTGTTTTTT
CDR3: CASSPGAANEKLFF

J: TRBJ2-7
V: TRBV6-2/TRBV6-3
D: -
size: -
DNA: TGTGCCAGCAGTTACGAAGAGGTCCCGGTGGCTAGCCCGCCTGATAAGCAGTACTTC
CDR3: CASSYEEVPVASPPDKQYF

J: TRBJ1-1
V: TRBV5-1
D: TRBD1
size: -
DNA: TGCGCCAGCAGCTCTCAACCCGGGACAGAAGTAGCTTTCTTT
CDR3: CASSSQPGTEVAFF

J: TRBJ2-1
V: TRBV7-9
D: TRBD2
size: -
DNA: TGTGCCAGCAGCCCATCTAGCGGGAGGGCCCCCAATGAGCAGTTCTTC
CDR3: CASSPSSGRAPNEQFF

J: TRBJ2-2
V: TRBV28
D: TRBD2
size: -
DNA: TGTGCCAGCAGTCCAGTAGCGGGAGGGGTCCCCGGGGAGCTGTTTTTT
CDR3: CASSPVAGGVPGELFF

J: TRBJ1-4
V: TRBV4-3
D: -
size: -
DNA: TGCGCCAGCAGCCAAGATTATAAAATACTTAATGAAAAACTGTTTTTT
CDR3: CASSQDYKILNEKLFF

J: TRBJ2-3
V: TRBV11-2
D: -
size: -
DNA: TGTGCCAGCAGCTTAGGGTCCTATGACAGTTCGACAGATACGCAGTATTTT
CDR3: CASSLGSYDSSTDTQYF

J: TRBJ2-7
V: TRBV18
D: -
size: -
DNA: TGTGCCAGCTCACCACGAGGTCAGGGCCACGAGCAGTACTTC
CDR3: CASSPRGQGHEQYF

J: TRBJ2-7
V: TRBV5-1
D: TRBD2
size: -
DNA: TGCGCCAGCAGCTTGGGGACTAGCGGAGCCCGCTCCTACGAGCAGTACTTC
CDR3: CASSLGTSGARSYEQYF

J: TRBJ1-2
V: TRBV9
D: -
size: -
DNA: TGTGCCAGCAGCGTAGGTTCAGGGGCTAACTATGGCTACACCTTC
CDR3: CASSVGSGANYGYTF

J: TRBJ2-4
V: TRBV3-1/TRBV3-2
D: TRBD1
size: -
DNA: TGTGCCAGCAGCCAAGGCGGGACAGGGCAAACTCAGTACTTC
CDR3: CASSQGGTGQTQYF

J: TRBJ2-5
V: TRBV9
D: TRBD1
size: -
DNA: TGTGCCAGCAGCGTACCCAGGGGGTCGTCCCAGTACTTC
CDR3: CASSVPRGSSQYF

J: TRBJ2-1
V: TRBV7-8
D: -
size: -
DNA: TGTGCCAGCAGCTTAATCGATGAGCAGTTCTTC
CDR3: CASSLIDEQFF

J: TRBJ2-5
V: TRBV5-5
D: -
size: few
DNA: TGTGCCAGCAGCTTGGATGTGACAGGTGCTTTCCAAGAGACCCAGTACTTC
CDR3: CASSLDVTGAFQETQYF

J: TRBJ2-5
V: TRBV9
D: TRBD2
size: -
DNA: TGTGCCAGCAGCGTCGGGACTATCCCCCAAGAGACCCAGTACTTC
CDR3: CASSVGTIPQETQYF

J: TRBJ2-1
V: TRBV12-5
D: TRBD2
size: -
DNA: TGTGCTAGTGGCCGGGGGCTAGCGGGAGGCCGCCAGTTCTTC
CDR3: CASGRGLAGGRQFF

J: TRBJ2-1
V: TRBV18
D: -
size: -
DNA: TGTGCCAGCTCAACCAGATCACTAGCTGAGGAGCAGTTCTTC
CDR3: CASSTRSLAEEQFF

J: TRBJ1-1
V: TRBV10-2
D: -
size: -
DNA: TGCGCCAGCAGCCCCAGAGGGAGCACTGAAGCTTTCTTT
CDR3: CASSPRGSTEAFF

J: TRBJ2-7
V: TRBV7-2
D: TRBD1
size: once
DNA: TGTGCCAGCAGCCCGGGGACAGCGCTTACCTACGAGCAGTACTTC
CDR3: CASSPGTALTYEQYF

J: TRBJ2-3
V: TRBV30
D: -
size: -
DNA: TGTGCCTGGAGTGTATCGGGGGGCGGGAGAGCAGATACGCAGTATTTT
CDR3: CAWSVSGGGRADTQYF

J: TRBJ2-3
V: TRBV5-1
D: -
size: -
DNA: TGCGCCAGCAGCCCCCAGGGCACAGATACGCAGTATTTT
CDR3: CASSPQGTDTQYF

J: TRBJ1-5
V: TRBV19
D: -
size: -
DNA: TGTGCCAGTAGTATATCGGGGGATAATCAGCCCCAGCATTTT
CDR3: CASSISGDNQPQHF

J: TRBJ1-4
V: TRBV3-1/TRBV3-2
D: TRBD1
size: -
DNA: TGTGCCAGCAGCCCGGGGACAGGGCACGATGAAAAACTGTTTTTT
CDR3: CASSPGTGHDEKLFF